The 6 T cell receptor beta chains in this list originate from one sample, sequenced in a study of blood T cell repertoires in COVID-19 (dated by TCRdb to 2018 to 2020). The receptor library was made with the immunoSEQ multiplex PCR assay. In TCRdb, the immuneACCESS table is reduced to in-frame sequences with V and J assigned. These tables do not hold every clone; where another copy was compared, an unresolved V gene accounts for under half, and the others remain unexplained. For this sample the table gives some 270,000 clones, of which around nine tenths were detected only once. Over 8% of the sample goes to the ten largest clones. The specimen sequenced was peripheral blood. These TCRs come from a man in his forties with active or convalescent COVID-19.

This clone was picked up one time. The chain combines TRBV5-1 with TRBJ2-5; D is uncertain. Trimming removed 0 bases at V and 0 bases at J, with 6 bases between. The CDR3 is 14 amino acids. Germline CDR1 is SGHRS and CDR2 is YFSETQ. CDR3 amino acids: CASSLGQDQETQYF. The CDR3 nucleotides read TGCGCCAGCAGCTTGGGGCAGGACCAAGAGACCCAGTACTTC.

This chain joins TRBV10-3 and TRBJ2-3, with 7 bases matching TRBD2. The germline V gene has CDR1 ENHRY and CDR2 SYGVKD. J gave up 3 bases and V 6 bases, and 9 bases lay outside the gene matches. The CDR3 is 15 residues long. DNA for the CDR3: TGTGCCATCAGGTCCACGCTAGCGGTTACAGATACGCAGTATTTT. Encoded protein: CAIRSTLAVTDTQYF.

The V call is TRBV19, the J call TRBJ1-1; D is uncertain. Trimming stripped 5 bases from V and 5 bases from J, with 15 bases between. Germline V gene lookup returns CDR1 LNHDA and CDR2 SQIVND (reference sequence). This CDR3 has 14 residues. In nucleotides, the CDR3 is TGTGCCAGTAGTTTCCGGGAAGCAGGTACTGAAGCTTTCTTT. As protein: CASSFREAGTEAFF.

The rearrangement uses TRBV7-8 and TRBJ1-5; D is perhaps TRBD1 (5 bases). The CDR3 is made up of 15 amino acids. In germline, CDR1 is SGHVS, CDR2 FQNEAQ. Trimming removed 5 bases from V and 6 bases from J, with 17 bases in between. The CDR3 loop is CASSPIRGYRQPQHF. CDR3 DNA sequence: TGTGCCAGCAGCCCAATTCGGGGGTACCGTCAGCCCCAGCATTTT.

The rearrangement joins TRBV7-9 to TRBJ1-5; a possible D gene is TRBD1 (5 bases). Germline assignment: CDR1 SEHNR and CDR2 FQNEAQ (reference sequence). The CDR3 totals 15 residues. Trimming removed 3 bases from V and 0 bases from J, with 9 bases in between. The CDR3 nucleotides are TGTGCCAGCAGCTTGGGGGGAAATAGCAATCAGCCCCAGCATTTT. As protein: CASSLGGNSNQPQHF.

V and J are TRBV7-2 and TRBJ1-2, with 8 bases matching TRBD1. Per the germline V gene, CDR1 is SGHTA and CDR2 is FQGNSA. V was pared by 6 bases and J by 2 bases, with 2 bases of the junction left unmatched. The CDR3 has 13 amino acids. CDR3 region: CASRRTGNYGYTF. CDR3 DNA sequence: TGTGCCAGCAGACGGACAGGGAACTATGGCTACACCTTC. Variable domain in full (rest from reference TRBV7-2 and TRBJ1-2): GAGVSQSPSNKVTEKGKDVELRCDPISGHTALYWYRQSLGQGLEFLIYFQGNSAPDKSGLPSDRFSAERTGGSVSTLTIQRTQQEDSAVYLCASRRTGNYGYTFGSGTRLTVV.